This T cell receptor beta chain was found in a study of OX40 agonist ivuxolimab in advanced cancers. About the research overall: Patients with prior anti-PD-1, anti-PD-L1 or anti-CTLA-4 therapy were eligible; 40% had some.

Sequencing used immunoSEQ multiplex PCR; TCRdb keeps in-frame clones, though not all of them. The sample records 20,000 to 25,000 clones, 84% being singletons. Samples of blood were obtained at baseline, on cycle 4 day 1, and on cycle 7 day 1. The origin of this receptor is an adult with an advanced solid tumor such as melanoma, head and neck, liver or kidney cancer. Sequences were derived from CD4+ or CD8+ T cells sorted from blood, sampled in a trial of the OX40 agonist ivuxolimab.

The CDR3 loop is CASSPFLTGANDYEQYF. The CDR3 region has the DNA TGCGCCAGCAGCCCGTTCCTAACAGGGGCGAACGACTACGAGCAGTACTTC. V usage is TRBV4-1 and J usage is TRBJ2-7, with 7 bases matching TRBD1. Germline CDR1 reads MGHRA; CDR2 reads YSYEKL. The V gene end was trimmed by 4 bases and the J gene end by 3 bases; junction bases not matched to a gene: 15. The CDR3 loop spans 17 amino acids.